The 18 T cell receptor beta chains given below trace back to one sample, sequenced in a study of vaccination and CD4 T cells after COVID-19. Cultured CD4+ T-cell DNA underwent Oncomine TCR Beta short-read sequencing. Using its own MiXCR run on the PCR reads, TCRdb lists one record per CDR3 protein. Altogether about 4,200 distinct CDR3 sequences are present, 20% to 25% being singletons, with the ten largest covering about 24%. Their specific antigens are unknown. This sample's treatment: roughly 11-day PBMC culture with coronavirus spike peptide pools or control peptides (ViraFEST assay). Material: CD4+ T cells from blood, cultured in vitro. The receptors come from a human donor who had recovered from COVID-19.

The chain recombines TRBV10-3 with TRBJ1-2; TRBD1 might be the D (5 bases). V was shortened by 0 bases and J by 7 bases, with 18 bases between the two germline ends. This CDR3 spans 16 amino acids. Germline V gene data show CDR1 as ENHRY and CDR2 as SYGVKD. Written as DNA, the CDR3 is TGTGCCATCAGTGAGTCGACTCAGGGAGGGGTAGGTGGCTACACCTTC. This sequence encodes CAISESTQGGVGGYTF.

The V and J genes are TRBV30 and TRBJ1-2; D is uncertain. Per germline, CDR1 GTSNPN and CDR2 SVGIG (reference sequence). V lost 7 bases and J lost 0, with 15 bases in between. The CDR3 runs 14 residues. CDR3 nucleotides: TGTGCCTCCTCACCCCGGGGAGCTAACTATGGCTACACCTTC. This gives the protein CASSPRGANYGYTF.

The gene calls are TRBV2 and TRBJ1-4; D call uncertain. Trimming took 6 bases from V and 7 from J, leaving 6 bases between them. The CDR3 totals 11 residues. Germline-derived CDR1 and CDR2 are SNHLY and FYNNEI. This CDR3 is CASSYVEKLFF. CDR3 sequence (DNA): TGTGCCAGCAGCTACGTTGAAAAACTGTTTTTT. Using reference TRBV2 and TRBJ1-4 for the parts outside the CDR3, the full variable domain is EPEVTQTPSHQVTQMGQEVILRCVPISNHLYFYWYRQILGQKVEFLVSFYNNEISEKSEIFDDQFSVERPDGSNFTLKIRSTKLEDSAMYFCASSYVEKLFFGSGTQLSVL.

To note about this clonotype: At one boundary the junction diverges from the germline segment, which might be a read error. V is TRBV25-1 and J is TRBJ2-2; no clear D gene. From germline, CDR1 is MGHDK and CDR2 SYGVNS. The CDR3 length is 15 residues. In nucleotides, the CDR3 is TGTGTCAGCAGTGAATACGGCAGCTACACCGGGGAGCTGTTTTTT. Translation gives CVSSEYGSYTGELFF.

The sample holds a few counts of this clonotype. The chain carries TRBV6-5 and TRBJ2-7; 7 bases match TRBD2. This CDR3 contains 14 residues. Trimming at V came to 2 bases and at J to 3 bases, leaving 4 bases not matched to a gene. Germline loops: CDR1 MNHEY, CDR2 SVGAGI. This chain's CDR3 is CASSYDSGGYEQYF. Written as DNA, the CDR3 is TGTGCCAGCAGTTACGACTCGGGGGGCTACGAGCAGTACTTC.

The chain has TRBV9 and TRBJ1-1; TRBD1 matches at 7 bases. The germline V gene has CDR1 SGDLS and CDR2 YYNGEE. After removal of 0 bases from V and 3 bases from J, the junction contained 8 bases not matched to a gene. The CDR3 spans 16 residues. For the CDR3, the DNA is TGTGCCAGCAGCGTAGGTTACAGGGGACCATACACTGAAGCTTTCTTT. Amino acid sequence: CASSVGYRGPYTEAFF.

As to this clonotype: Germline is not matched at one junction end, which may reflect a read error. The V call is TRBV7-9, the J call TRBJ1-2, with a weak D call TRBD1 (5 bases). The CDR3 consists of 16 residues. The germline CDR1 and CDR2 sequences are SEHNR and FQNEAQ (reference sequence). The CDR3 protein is CVSSSHTTASGGGYTF. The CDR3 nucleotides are TGTGTCAGCAGCTCCCACACAACGGCATCGGGGGGTGGCTACACCTTC.

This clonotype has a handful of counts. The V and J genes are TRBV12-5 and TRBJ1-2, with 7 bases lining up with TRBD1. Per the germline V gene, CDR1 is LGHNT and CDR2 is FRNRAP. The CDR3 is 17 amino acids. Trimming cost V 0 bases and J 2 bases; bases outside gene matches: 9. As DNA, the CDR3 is TGTGCTAGTGGTTTGGTAATTGGAGACAGGGCCAACTATGGCTACACCTTC. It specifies CASGLVIGDRANYGYTF.

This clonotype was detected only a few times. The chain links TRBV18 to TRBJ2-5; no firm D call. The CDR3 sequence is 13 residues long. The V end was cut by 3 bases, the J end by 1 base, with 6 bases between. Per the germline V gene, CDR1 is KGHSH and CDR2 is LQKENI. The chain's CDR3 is CASSPGLQETQYF. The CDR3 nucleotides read TGTGCCAGCTCACCCGGGCTCCAAGAGACCCAGTACTTC.

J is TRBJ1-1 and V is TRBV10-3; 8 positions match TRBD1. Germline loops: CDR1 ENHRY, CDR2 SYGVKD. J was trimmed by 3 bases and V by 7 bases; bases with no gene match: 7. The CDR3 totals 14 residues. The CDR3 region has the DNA TGTGCCATCACCTTGACAGGGGTCGACACTGAAGCTTTCTTT. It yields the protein CAITLTGVDTEAFF.

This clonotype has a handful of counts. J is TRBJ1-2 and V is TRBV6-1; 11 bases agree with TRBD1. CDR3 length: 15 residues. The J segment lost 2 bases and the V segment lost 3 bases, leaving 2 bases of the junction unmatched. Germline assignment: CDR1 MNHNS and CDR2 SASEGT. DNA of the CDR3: TGTGCCAGCAGTGACCGGGACAGGGGGAACTATGGCTACACCTTC. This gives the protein CASSDRDRGNYGYTF.

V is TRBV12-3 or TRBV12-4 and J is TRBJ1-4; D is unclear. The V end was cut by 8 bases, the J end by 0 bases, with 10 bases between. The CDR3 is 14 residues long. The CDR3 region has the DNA TGTGCCAGCTCCTCTCTTGCAACTAATGAAAAACTGTTTTTT. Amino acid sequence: CASSSLATNEKLFF.

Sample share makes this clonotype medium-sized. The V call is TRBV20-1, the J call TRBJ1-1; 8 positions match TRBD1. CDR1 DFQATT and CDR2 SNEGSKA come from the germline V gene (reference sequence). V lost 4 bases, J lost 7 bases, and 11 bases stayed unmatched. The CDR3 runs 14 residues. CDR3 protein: CSAMQGARINEAFF. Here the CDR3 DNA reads TGCAGTGCTATGCAGGGGGCGCGTATAAATGAAGCTTTCTTT.

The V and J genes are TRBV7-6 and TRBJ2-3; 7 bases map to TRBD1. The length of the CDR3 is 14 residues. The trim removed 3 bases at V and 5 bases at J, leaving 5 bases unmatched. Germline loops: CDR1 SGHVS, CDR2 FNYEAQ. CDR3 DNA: TGTGCCAGCAGCTTGATGACAGGGCGAGATACGCAGTATTTT. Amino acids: CASSLMTGRDTQYF.

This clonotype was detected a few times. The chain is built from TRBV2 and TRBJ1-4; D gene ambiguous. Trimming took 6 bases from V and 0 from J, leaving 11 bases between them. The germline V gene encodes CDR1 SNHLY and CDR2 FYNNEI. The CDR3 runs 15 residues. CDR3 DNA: TGTGCCAGCAGACGACGAGATTCAACTAATGAAAAACTGTTTTTT. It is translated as CASRRRDSTNEKLFF.

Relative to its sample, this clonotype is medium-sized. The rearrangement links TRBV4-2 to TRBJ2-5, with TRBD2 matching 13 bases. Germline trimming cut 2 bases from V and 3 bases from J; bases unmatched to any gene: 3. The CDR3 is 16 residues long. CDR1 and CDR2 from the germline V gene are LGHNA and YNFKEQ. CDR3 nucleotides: TGTGCCAGCAGCCAAACTAGCGGGGGGGCCGAAGAGACCCAGTACTTC. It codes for CASSQTSGGAEETQYF.

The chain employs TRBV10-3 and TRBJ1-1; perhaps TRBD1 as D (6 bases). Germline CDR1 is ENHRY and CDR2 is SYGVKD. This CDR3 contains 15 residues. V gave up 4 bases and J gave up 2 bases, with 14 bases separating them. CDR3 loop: CAISGTGTLNTEAFF. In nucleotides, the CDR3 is TGTGCCATCAGTGGCACCGGGACACTCAACACTGAAGCTTTCTTT.

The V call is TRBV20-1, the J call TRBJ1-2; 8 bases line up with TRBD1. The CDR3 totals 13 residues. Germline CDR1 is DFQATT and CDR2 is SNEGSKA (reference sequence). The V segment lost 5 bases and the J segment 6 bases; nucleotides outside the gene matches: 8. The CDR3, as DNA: TGCAGTGCTCATCAGGGGGCCAGACATGGCTACACCTTC. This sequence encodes CSAHQGARHGYTF.